This entry concerns a single TCR beta chain. Its specificity is unknown. This entry is derived from a study of cytomegalovirus exposure and HLA in healthy donors. General observations from the study: Upon later analysis, HLA-associated TCR beta chains proved more clonally expanded than other, equally common chains. According to a later analysis, most TCR beta chains associated with CMV appeared HLA-restricted. As a later analysis revealed, the rate of TCR association differed by HLA locus, with DRB1 most and HLA-C fewest.

V trimming: 6 bases; J trimming: 6 bases; junction bases outside the gene matches: 14. The CDR3 loop spans 15 amino acids. Germline-derived CDR1 and CDR2 are SQVTM and ANQGSEA. The PCR made use of 60 Vbeta and 13 Jbeta primers. Generated by immunoSEQ multiplex PCR, the TCRdb table keeps only in-frame clones and is missing some. Of approximately 110,000 clones detected, 75% to 85% appear once; the ten largest clones hold about 6.3%. Sequenced material: PBMCs. The sequence was obtained from a man aged 18 to 30 in good health and CMV-seronegative. The V gene is TRBV29-1, the J gene TRBJ2-1; 7 bases agree with TRBD2. The CDR3 reads CSVRGVGGPTNEQFF. CDR3 sequence (DNA): TGCAGCGTCCGCGGAGTGGGAGGGCCTACCAATGAGCAGTTCTTC.